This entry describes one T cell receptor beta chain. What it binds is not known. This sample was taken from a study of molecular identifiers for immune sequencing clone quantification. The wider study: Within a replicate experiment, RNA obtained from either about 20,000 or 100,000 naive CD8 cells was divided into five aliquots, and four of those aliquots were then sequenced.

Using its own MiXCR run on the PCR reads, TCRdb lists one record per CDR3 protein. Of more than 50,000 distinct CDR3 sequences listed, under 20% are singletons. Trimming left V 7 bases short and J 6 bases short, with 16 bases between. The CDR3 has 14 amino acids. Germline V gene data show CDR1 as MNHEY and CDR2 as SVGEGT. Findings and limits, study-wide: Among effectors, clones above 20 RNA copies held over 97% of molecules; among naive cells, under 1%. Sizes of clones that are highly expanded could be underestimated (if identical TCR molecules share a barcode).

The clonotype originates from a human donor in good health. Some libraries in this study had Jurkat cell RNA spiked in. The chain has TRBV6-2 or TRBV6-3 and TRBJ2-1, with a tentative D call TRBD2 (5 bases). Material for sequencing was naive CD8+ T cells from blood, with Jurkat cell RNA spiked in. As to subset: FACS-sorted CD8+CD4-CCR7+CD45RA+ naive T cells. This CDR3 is CASNRGQARNEQFF. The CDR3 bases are TGTGCCAGCAATCGAGGGCAGGCACGCAATGAGCAGTTCTTC.